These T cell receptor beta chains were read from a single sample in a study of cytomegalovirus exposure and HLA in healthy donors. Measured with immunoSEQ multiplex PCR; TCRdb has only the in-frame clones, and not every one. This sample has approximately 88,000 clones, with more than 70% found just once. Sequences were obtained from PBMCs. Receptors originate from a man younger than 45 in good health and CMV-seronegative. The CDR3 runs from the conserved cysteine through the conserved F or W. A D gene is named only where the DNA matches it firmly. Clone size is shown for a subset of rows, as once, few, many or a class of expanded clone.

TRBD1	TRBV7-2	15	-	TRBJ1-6	CASSFGTGSNSPLHF	TGTGCCAGCAGCTTCGGGACAGGGAGTAATTCACCCCTCCACTTT
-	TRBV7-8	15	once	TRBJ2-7	CASSLTIRVDNEQYF	TGTGCCAGCAGCTTAACTATCAGGGTCGACAACGAGCAGTACTTC
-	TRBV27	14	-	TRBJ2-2	CASSGRGRTGELFF	TGTGCCAGCAGTGGTAGGGGTAGGACCGGGGAGCTGTTTTTT
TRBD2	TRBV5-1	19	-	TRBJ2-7	CASSWKTSGRASSSYEQYF	TGCGCCAGCAGCTGGAAGACTAGCGGGAGGGCCTCTAGCTCCTACGAGCAGTACTTC
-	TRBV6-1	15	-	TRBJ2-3	CASSPEAGSTGTQYF	TGTGCCAGCAGTCCCGAGGCAGGTTCCACAGGGACGCAGTATTTT
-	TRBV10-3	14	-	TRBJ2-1	CAIRVGTFDHEQFF	TGTGCCATCAGAGTCGGGACTTTCGATCATGAGCAGTTCTTC
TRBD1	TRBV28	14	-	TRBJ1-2	CASSSEDREYGYTF	TGTGCCAGCAGTTCCGAGGACAGGGAATATGGCTACACCTTC
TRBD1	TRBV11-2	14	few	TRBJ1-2	CASRLTGSNYGYTF	TGTGCCAGCAGGTTGACAGGGTCCAACTATGGCTACACCTTC
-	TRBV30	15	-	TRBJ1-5	CAWSVRGALNQPQHF	TGTGCCTGGAGTGTACGGGGGGCTCTGAATCAGCCCCAGCATTTT
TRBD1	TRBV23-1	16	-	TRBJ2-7	CASRQSTTGGTHEQYF	TGCGCCAGCAGACAATCTACAACAGGGGGAACCCACGAGCAGTACTTC
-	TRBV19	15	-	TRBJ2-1	CASSIVQSSYNEQFF	TGTGCCAGTAGTATAGTACAGAGCTCCTACAATGAGCAGTTCTTC
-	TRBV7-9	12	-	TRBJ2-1	CASSTLYNEQFF	TGTGCCAGCAGCACTCTCTACAATGAGCAGTTCTTC
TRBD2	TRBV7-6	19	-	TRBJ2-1	CASSLYGGASKPSYNEQFF	TGTGCCAGCAGCCTCTACGGGGGGGCTTCGAAACCCTCCTACAATGAGCAGTTCTTC
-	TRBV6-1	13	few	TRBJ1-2	CASSYAVRYGYTF	TGTGCCAGCAGTTATGCGGTTCGCTATGGCTACACCTTC
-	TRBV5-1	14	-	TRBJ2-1	CASSLVGVRNEQFF	TGCGCCAGCAGCTTGGTAGGGGTACGCAATGAGCAGTTCTTC
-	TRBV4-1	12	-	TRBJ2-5	CASSQEEETQYF	TGCGCCAGCAGCCAGGAGGAAGAGACCCAGTACTTC
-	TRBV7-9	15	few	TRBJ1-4	CASSRQASTNEKLFF	TGTGCCAGCAGCCGACAGGCGTCAACTAATGAAAAACTGTTTTTT
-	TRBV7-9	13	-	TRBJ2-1	CASSLEGLYEQFF	TGTGCCAGCAGCCTGGAGGGGTTGTATGAGCAGTTCTTC
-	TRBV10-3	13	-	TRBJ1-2	CAISTDRTYGYTF	TGTGCCATCAGTACAGACAGGACCTATGGCTACACCTTC
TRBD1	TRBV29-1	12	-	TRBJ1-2	CSVETGGRVGTF	TGCAGCGTTGAAACAGGGGGAAGGGTTGGGACCTTC
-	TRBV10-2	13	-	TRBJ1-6	CASREGSVSPLHF	TGCGCCAGCAGGGAGGGCTCTGTTTCACCCCTCCACTTT
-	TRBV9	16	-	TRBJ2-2	CASSVQSGLSTGELFF	TGTGCCAGCAGCGTTCAGTCAGGGCTGAGCACCGGGGAGCTGTTTTTT
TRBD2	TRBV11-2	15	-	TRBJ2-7	CASSLVGGSSYEQYF	TGTGCCAGCAGCTTAGTGGGCGGGAGCTCCTACGAGCAGTACTTC
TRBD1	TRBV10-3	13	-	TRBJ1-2	CAISSGQEYGYTF	TGTGCCATCAGCTCGGGACAGGAATATGGCTACACCTTC
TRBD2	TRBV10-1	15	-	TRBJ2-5	CAREPGTSCQETQYF	TGCGCCAGGGAACCCGGGACTAGTTGCCAAGAGACCCAGTACTTC
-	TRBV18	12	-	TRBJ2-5	CASSPGQLPTHF	TGTGCCAGCTCTCCAGGACAGCTTCCAACTCACTTC
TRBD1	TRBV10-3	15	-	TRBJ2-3	CAISEPDRYTDTQYF	TGTGCCATCAGTGAGCCGGACAGGTACACAGATACGCAGTATTTT